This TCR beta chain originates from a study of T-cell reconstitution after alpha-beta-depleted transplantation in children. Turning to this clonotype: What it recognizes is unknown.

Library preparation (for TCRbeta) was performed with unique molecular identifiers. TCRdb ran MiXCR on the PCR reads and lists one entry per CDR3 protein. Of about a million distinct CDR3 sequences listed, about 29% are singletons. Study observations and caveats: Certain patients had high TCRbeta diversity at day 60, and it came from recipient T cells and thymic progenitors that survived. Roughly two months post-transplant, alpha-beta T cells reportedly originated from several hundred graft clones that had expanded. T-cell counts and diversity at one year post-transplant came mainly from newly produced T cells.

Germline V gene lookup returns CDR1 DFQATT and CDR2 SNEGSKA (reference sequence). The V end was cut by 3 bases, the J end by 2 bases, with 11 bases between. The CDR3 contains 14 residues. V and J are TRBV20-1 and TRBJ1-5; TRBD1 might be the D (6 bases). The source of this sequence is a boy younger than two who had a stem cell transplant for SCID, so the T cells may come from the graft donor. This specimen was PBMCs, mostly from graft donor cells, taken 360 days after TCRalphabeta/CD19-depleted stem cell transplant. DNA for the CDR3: TGCAGTGCTAGCGGGGCAGGGGGCAATCAGCCCCAGCATTTT. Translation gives CSASGAGGNQPQHF.